A selection of T cell receptor beta chains follows, all from one sample in a study of blood T cells in healthy people across ages. One entry per CDR3 protein, called by TCRdb with MiXCR from the 5' RACE reads. The table records around 1,000,000 distinct CDR3 sequences, approximately 25% of them present only once. Separately, the same data were catalogued under a study of T cells of mothers and their children.

The sequenced material came from blood. These receptors were taken from a girl aged 2 to 9 in good health. Both conserved end residues are part of each CDR3. The D gene is left open where the match is weak. Where a row states a size, it is once, few, many or the class of an expanded clone; other rows omit it.

j_call d_call v_call clone_size cdr3_aa cdr3_nt
TRBJ1-4 TRBD1 TRBV20-1 . CSAVTGVNEKLFF TGCAGTGCAGTGACAGGGGTTAATGAAAAACTGTTTTTT
TRBJ1-6 . TRBV5-6 . CASSLGPRGSSPLHF TGTGCCAGCAGCTTGGGTCCCAGGGGATCATCACCCCTCCACTTT
TRBJ1-1 . TRBV29-1 . CSPYRATEAFF TGCAGTCCATACAGGGCCACTGAAGCTTTCTTT
TRBJ2-1 . TRBV7-2 few CASSLGTYNGQFF TGTGCCAGCAGCTTAGGGACTTACAATGGGCAGTTCTTC
TRBJ1-2 . TRBV24-1 few CATSDSGQLIGGYTF TGTGCCACCAGTGATTCCGGACAGCTAATTGGCGGCTACACCTTC
TRBJ2-1 TRBD2 TRBV20-1 . CSARVFSGGANEQFF TGCAGTGCTAGAGTTTTTAGCGGGGGGGCCAATGAGCAGTTCTTC
TRBJ1-1 . TRBV2 . CASSEADRGYDTEAFF TGTGCCAGCAGTGAAGCAGATCGGGGGTACGACACTGAAGCTTTCTTT
TRBJ1-5 TRBD1 TRBV3-1 few CASSSNRGDQPQHF TGTGCCAGCAGCTCAAACAGGGGCGACCAGCCCCAGCATTTT
TRBJ2-5 TRBD1 TRBV28 . CASSLTRGRTQYF TGTGCCAGCAGTTTGACCAGGGGGCGGACCCAGTACTTC
TRBJ2-5 . TRBV3-1 . CASTWTELETQYF TGTGCCAGCACCTGGACAGAACTAGAGACCCAGTACTTC
TRBJ2-1 TRBD2 TRBV20-1 . CSAFPGDLAVQQTEYF TGCAGTGCCTTCCCCGGGGATCTAGCGGTACAACAGACCGAGTACTTC
TRBJ2-7 . TRBV6-6 few CASSYARASEQYF TGTGCCAGCAGTTACGCTAGGGCGTCTGAGCAGTACTTC
TRBJ2-3 . TRBV12-3/TRBV12-4 . CASSLSIDTDTQYF TGTGCCAGCAGTCTATCGATTGACACAGATACGCAGTATTTT
TRBJ1-1 . TRBV7-9 . CASSPDMFNTEAFF TGTGCCAGCAGCCCGGACATGTTTAACACTGAAGCTTTCTTT
TRBJ2-3 TRBD2 TRBV6-1 . CASSQILAGGTDTQYF TGTGCCAGCAGCCAGATACTAGCGGGAGGCACAGATACGCAGTATTTT
TRBJ1-1 . TRBV20-1 . CSAPDGNTEAFF TGCAGTGCTCCAGACGGCAACACTGAAGCTTTCTTT
TRBJ2-5 . TRBV29-1 . CSSPGRETQYF TGCAGCTCTCCGGGCAGGGAGACCCAGTACTTC
TRBJ2-3 . TRBV9 few CASSVGHRDDTQYF TGTGCCAGCAGCGTAGGGCACAGGGACGATACGCAGTATTTT
TRBJ1-6 TRBD1 TRBV5-1 . CASSDTGGKSPLHF TGCGCCAGCAGCGACACAGGGGGAAAATCACCCCTCCACTTT
TRBJ2-5 . TRBV6-1 few CASSEVWDGETQYF TGTGCCAGCAGTGAAGTGTGGGACGGGGAGACCCAGTACTTC
TRBJ1-1 TRBD1 TRBV3-1 few CASSQASETGDTEAFF TGTGCCAGCAGCCAAGCCTCCGAGACAGGGGACACTGAAGCTTTCTTT
TRBJ2-1 . TRBV20-1 . CSARNPLIYNEQFF TGCAGTGCTAGAAACCCACTCATTTACAATGAGCAGTTCTTC
TRBJ2-1 TRBD2 TRBV7-2 . CASSLKRGKPYNEQFF TGTGCCAGCAGCTTGAAGCGGGGCAAGCCTTACAATGAGCAGTTCTTC
TRBJ2-2 . TRBV29-1 . CSAEVGGRRTGELFF TGCAGCGCTGAGGTCGGGGGGCGCCGGACCGGGGAGCTGTTTTTT
TRBJ1-1 . TRBV20-1 . CSSLPGDGTEAFF TGCAGTTCCCTTCCAGGGGATGGCACTGAAGCTTTCTTT
TRBJ2-5 . TRBV2 . CASSAVGHGQETQYF TGTGCCAGCAGTGCGGTGGGACACGGCCAAGAGACCCAGTACTTC
TRBJ1-1 . TRBV20-1 few CSATTPVQTEAFF TGCAGTGCTACCACCCCCGTACAGACTGAAGCTTTCTTT
TRBJ2-1 . TRBV10-3 few CATQRGGQLGEQFF TGTGCCACGCAAAGGGGGGGACAGCTAGGTGAGCAGTTCTTC
TRBJ2-1 . TRBV7-2 few CASSLRPGYNGQFF TGTGCCAGCAGCTTGAGGCCAGGGTACAATGGGCAGTTCTTC
TRBJ2-7 TRBD2 TRBV4-1 many CASSQVFSGSYEQYF TGCGCCAGCAGCCAAGTCTTTAGCGGGTCCTACGAGCAGTACTTC
TRBJ2-7 TRBD1 TRBV4-3 few CASSPDRDSYYEQYF TGCGCCAGCAGCCCGGACCGGGACAGTTACTACGAGCAGTACTTC
TRBJ1-5 TRBD1 TRBV12-3/TRBV12-4 . CASSTNRGEDQPQHF TGTGCCAGCAGTACGAACAGGGGAGAGGATCAGCCCCAGCATTTT
TRBJ1-3 . TRBV29-1 . CSAQSSSGNTIYF TGCAGCGCACAGTCGAGCTCTGGAAACACCATATATTTT
TRBJ1-6 TRBD1 TRBV4-1 few CASSYTRGLSPLHF TGCGCCAGCAGCTATACCAGGGGGCTGTCACCCCTCCACTTT
TRBJ1-1 . TRBV27 few CASSLSGGGLNTEAFF TGTGCCAGCAGTTTATCGGGGGGTGGGTTGAACACTGAAGCTTTCTTT
TRBJ2-7 . TRBV6-2/TRBV6-3 . CASGSSWGGSSYEQYF TGTGCCAGCGGGTCCAGTTGGGGCGGCAGCTCCTACGAGCAGTACTTC
TRBJ1-5 TRBD1 TRBV6-1 . CASRQQGGNQPQHF TGTGCCAGCAGGCAACAGGGGGGCAATCAGCCCCAGCATTTT
TRBJ2-5 . TRBV6-5 . CASSFDEETQYF TGTGCCAGCAGTTTCGACGAAGAGACCCAGTACTTC
TRBJ2-5 . TRBV5-1 . CASTQRAGLKETQYF TGCGCCAGCACCCAAAGGGCCGGCCTAAAGGAGACCCAGTACTTC
TRBJ2-2 . TRBV27 few CASSGQFTGELFF TGTGCCAGCAGTGGACAGTTCACCGGGGAGCTGTTTTTT
TRBJ1-1 TRBD1 TRBV5-1 few CASSIRQGETEAFF TGCGCCAGCAGCATCAGACAGGGGGAAACTGAAGCTTTCTTT
TRBJ1-2 . TRBV7-2 . CASSLVNRDYGYTF TGTGCCAGCAGCTTAGTGAACAGGGACTATGGCTACACCTTC
TRBJ2-7 TRBD1 TRBV7-2 . CASSLIRGSDEQYF TGTGCCAGCAGCTTAATCAGGGGGAGCGACGAGCAGTACTTC
TRBJ2-1 . TRBV20-1 . CSAKGTTTYNEQFF TGCAGTGCTAAAGGGACGACTACCTACAATGAGCAGTTCTTC
TRBJ2-3 . TRBV27 few CASSPTAYSSADTQYF TGTGCCAGCAGCCCAACAGCGTACAGCAGTGCAGATACGCAGTATTTT
TRBJ2-3 TRBD2 TRBV9 few CASSVAIAGPTDTQYF TGTGCCAGCAGCGTAGCCATAGCGGGGCCCACAGATACGCAGTATTTT